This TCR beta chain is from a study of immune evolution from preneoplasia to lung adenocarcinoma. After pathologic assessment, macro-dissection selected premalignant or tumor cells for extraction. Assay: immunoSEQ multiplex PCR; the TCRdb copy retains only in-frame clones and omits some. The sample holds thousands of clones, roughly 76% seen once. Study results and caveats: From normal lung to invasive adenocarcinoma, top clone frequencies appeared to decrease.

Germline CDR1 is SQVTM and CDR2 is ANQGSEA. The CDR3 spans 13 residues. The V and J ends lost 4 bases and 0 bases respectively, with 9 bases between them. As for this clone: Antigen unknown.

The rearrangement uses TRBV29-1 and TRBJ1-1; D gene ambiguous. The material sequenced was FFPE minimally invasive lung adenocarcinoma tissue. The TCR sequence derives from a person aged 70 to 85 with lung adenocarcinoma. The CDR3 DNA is TGCAGCGTTGCCAGCAGGCTGAACACTGAAGCTTTCTTT. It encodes CSVASRLNTEAFF.